The 19 T cell receptor beta chains given below trace back to one sample, sequenced in a study of control samples from healthy donors and cancer patients. Assay used: immunoSEQ multiplex PCR; TCRdb lists only in-frame clones, some missing. The repertoire holds 150,000 or so clones, with roughly 94% as singletons. Sequencing was performed on PBMCs. The receptors derive from a man between 60 and 70 years old with colorectal cancer.

The J gene is TRBJ1-5, the V gene TRBV7-2; D not resolved. Between the trimmed V and J ends, which lost 1 base and 1 base, there was a span of 8 bases. Per the germline V gene, CDR1 is SGHTA and CDR2 is FQGNSA. This CDR3 comprises 15 residues. CDR3 sequence: CASSLDYWSNQPQHF. CDR3 coding DNA: TGTGCCAGCAGCTTAGATTATTGGAGCAATCAGCCCCAGCATTTT.

V gene TRBV30 combines with J gene TRBJ1-2; tentatively, D is TRBD1 (5 bases). The germline gives CDR1 GTSNPN, CDR2 SVGIG (reference sequence). The CDR3 is 12 residues long. V gave up 5 bases and J gave up 4 bases, with 11 bases separating them. CDR3 amino acids: CAWGGRTYGYTF. CDR3 DNA: TGTGCCTGGGGGGGACGGACCTATGGCTACACCTTC.

This chain uses TRBV28 with TRBJ2-5, with 7 bases matching TRBD2. Trimming at V came to 2 bases and at J to 1 base, leaving 7 bases not matched to a gene. The CDR3 consists of 16 residues. Germline CDR1 and CDR2: MDHEN and SYDVKM. In nucleotides, the CDR3 is TGTGCCAGCAGTTTAGGGAGAGGGGAGGGCCAAGAGACCCAGTACTTC. Its translation is CASSLGRGEGQETQYF. Filled out from reference TRBV28 and TRBJ2-5, the complete variable domain reads DVKVTQSSRYLVKRTGEKVFLECVQDMDHENMFWYRQDPGLGLRLIYFSYDVKMKEKGDIPEGYSVSREKKERFSLILESASTNQTSMYLCASSLGRGEGQETQYFGPGTRLLVL.

The rearrangement links TRBV6-5 to TRBJ1-4; 8 positions agree with TRBD1. Per the germline V gene, CDR1 is MNHEY and CDR2 is SVGAGI. The CDR3 extends over 15 amino acids. The ends lost 4 bases at V and 4 bases at J; junction bases unmatched: 5. CDR3 bases: TGTGCCAGCAGTTTCACACAGGGGGTTAATGAAAAACTGTTTTTT. This translates into CASSFTQGVNEKLFF.

CDR3 in DNA: TGTGCCAGCAGTGAAAAGAGGGCAGGGAATTTGTACGGCTACACCTTC. It encodes CASSEKRAGNLYGYTF. This chain uses TRBV25-1 with TRBJ1-2, with D perhaps TRBD1 (5 bases). This CDR3 contains 16 residues. Germline CDR1 and CDR2: MGHDK and SYGVNS. The V gene lost 2 bases and the J gene lost 8 bases, with 21 bases spanning the gap.

The chain combines TRBV2 with TRBJ1-6; D is unclear. The germline gives CDR1 SNHLY, CDR2 FYNNEI. There are 13 residues in the CDR3. The ends were cut back, 3 bases at V and 5 bases at J, with 5 bases in the middle. CDR3 residues: CASSDRHNSPLHF. CDR3 bases: TGTGCCAGCAGTGACCGACATAATTCACCCCTCCACTTT. Full variable domain (rest looked up from reference TRBV2 and TRBJ1-6): EPEVTQTPSHQVTQMGQEVILRCVPISNHLYFYWYRQILGQKVEFLVSFYNNEISEKSEIFDDQFSVERPDGSNFTLKIRSTKLEDSAMYFCASSDRHNSPLHFGNGTRLTVT.

The chain uses TRBV7-2 and TRBJ1-2; 10 positions match TRBD1. Germline V gene data show CDR1 as SGHTA and CDR2 as FQGNSA. The CDR3 covers 14 residues. V gave up 6 bases and J gave up 7 bases; unmatched junction bases: 8. CDR3 region: CASRFPGQGTGYTF. The CDR3 DNA reads TGTGCCAGCAGGTTTCCGGGACAGGGGACTGGCTACACCTTC.

V gene TRBV4-2 combines with J gene TRBJ2-5, with D unresolved. Germline CDR1 and CDR2: LGHNA and YNFKEQ. The V gene lost 4 bases and the J gene lost 5 bases, with 5 bases spanning the gap. The CDR3 contains 11 residues. CDR3 in amino acids: CASSLGETQYF. CDR3 DNA sequence: TGTGCCAGCAGCCTTGGGGAGACCCAGTACTTC.

The gene calls are TRBV7-2 and TRBJ2-3, with D uncertain. Germline CDR1 reads SGHTA; CDR2 reads FQGNSA. This CDR3 is built from 13 residues. Trimming removed 2 bases at V and 0 bases at J, with 3 bases between. The CDR3 reads CASSLLSTDTQYF. The CDR3 nucleotides are TGTGCCAGCAGCTTACTCAGCACAGATACGCAGTATTTT.

The J gene is TRBJ2-3, the V gene TRBV18; 7 positions agree with TRBD2. The germline gives CDR1 KGHSH, CDR2 LQKENI. This CDR3 is 17 amino acids long. V was pared by 6 bases and J by 1 base, with 13 bases of the junction left unmatched. The CDR3 DNA follows: TGTGCCAGCTCCGGGGCCCAACGGGGAGGGGGCACAGATACGCAGTATTTT. It encodes CASSGAQRGGGTDTQYF.

The J gene is TRBJ2-3, the V gene TRBV7-8; tentatively, D is TRBD1 or TRBD2 (5 bases each). The ends were cut back, 5 bases at V and 6 bases at J, with 12 bases in the middle. The CDR3 totals 13 residues. CDR1 and CDR2 (germline): SGHVS, FQNEAQ. The CDR3 DNA reads TGTGCCAGCAGCCTACCGGGGCAGGATACGCAGTATTTT. Translating it yields CASSLPGQDTQYF.

The chain couples TRBV5-1 to TRBJ2-7; possibly TRBD1 or TRBD2 for D (5 bases each). The CDR3 has 15 amino acids. The germline CDR1 and CDR2 sequences are SGHRS and YFSETQ. V was trimmed by 3 bases and J by 3 bases, leaving 16 bases between them. CDR3: CASSSDGREHYEQYF. CDR3 nucleotide sequence: TGCGCCAGCAGCTCGGACGGCAGGGAGCACTACGAGCAGTACTTC. Looking up the rest from reference TRBV5-1 and TRBJ2-7 gives the full variable domain: KAGVTQTPRYLIKTRGQQVTLSCSPISGHRSVSWYQQTPGQGLQFLFEYFSETQRNKGNFPGRFSGRQFSNSRSEMNVSTLELGDSALYLCASSSDGREHYEQYFGPGTRLTVT.

As DNA, the CDR3 is TGTGCCAGCAGTCCCTGGGACAGTTATGGCTACACCTTC. Encoded protein: CASSPWDSYGYTF. This chain uses TRBV27 with TRBJ1-2, with 7 positions matching TRBD1. Germline CDR1 is MNHEY and CDR2 is SMNVEV (reference sequence). The CDR3 has 13 amino acids. The V gene end was trimmed by 5 bases and the J gene end by 5 bases; junction bases not matched to a gene: 5.

This clone was seen a handful of times. V usage is TRBV5-1 and J usage is TRBJ1-2; the D is unclear. Trimming left V 2 bases short and J 6 bases short, with 8 bases between. The germline gives CDR1 SGHRS, CDR2 YFSETQ. The CDR3 extends over 12 amino acids. The CDR3 here is CASSLTQNGYTF. CDR3 DNA sequence: TGCGCCAGCAGCTTAACCCAGAATGGCTACACCTTC. Supplemented by reference TRBV5-1 and TRBJ1-2, the full variable domain reads KAGVTQTPRYLIKTRGQQVTLSCSPISGHRSVSWYQQTPGQGLQFLFEYFSETQRNKGNFPGRFSGRQFSNSRSEMNVSTLELGDSALYLCASSLTQNGYTFGSGTRLTVV.

This chain joins TRBV6-5 and TRBJ1-6; D remains ambiguous. Trimming removed 7 bases from V and 10 bases from J, with 14 bases in between. The CDR3 has 13 residues. Germline V gene lookup returns CDR1 MNHEY and CDR2 SVGAGI. The CDR3 sequence is CASITTRGSPLHF. The CDR3, as DNA: TGTGCCAGCATTACGACCCGAGGGTCACCCCTCCACTTT.

V usage is TRBV4-1 and J usage is TRBJ1-1; D perhaps matches TRBD1 (5 bases). V lost 4 bases to trimming and J lost 0 bases, with 15 bases between them. This CDR3 is built from 16 residues. Germline V gene data show CDR1 as MGHRA and CDR2 as YSYEKL. This CDR3 is CASSPPVGALNTEAFF. The DNA for the CDR3 is TGCGCCAGCAGCCCTCCGGTTGGGGCCTTGAACACTGAAGCTTTCTTT.

This chain uses TRBV5-8 with TRBJ2-5; the match to TRBD1 covers 9 bases. V was clipped by 4 bases and J by 5 bases; unmatched bases: 9. The CDR3 covers 15 residues. CDR1 SGHTS and CDR2 YDEGEE come from the germline V gene. The CDR3 spells CASSRRQGGPETQYF. CDR3 nucleotides: TGTGCCAGCAGCCGGAGACAGGGGGGCCCGGAGACCCAGTACTTC.

The rearrangement joins TRBV6-5 to TRBJ1-2, with TRBD1 as a possible D gene (5 bases). Between the trimmed V and J ends, which lost 5 bases and 4 bases, there was a span of 11 bases. This CDR3 region has 13 residues. Looked up from germline, CDR1 is MNHEY and CDR2 is SVGAGI. This chain's CDR3 is CASSSQGPYGYTF. CDR3 nucleotide sequence: TGTGCCAGCAGTAGTCAGGGTCCCTATGGCTACACCTTC.

The J gene is TRBJ2-3, the V gene TRBV5-1; D call uncertain. V was pared by 4 bases and J by 5 bases, with 17 bases between. The CDR3 spans 15 residues. In germline, CDR1 is SGHRS, CDR2 YFSETQ. The CDR3 sequence: CASSPRSEKGDTQYF. CDR3 in DNA: TGCGCCAGCAGCCCCCGGAGCGAGAAGGGAGATACGCAGTATTTT.